The present entry profiles one T cell receptor beta chain with its context. This clonotype was found many times. Its antigen is unknown. Germline and junction disagree at one end, which may indicate a read error. TCR beta CDR3 regions were amplified from RNA transcripts. The first round of RT-PCR for the TCR CDR3 was performed with the HTBI primer set and the Qiagen OneStep RT-PCR kit. Libraries were constructed in a second round of multiplex PCR, after which size selection and purification were performed. Paired-end sequencing of the libraries was performed with 100 bp reads on an Illumina HiSeq2000. The published analysis was carried out like this. SOAPnuke was used to process the raw data, with reads discarded if the reads contained adapters or uncalled bases, had a mean Phred below 15, or lacked an exact constant-primer or identifier match. COPE v1.2.5 was used to merge high-quality paired reads, and clonotypes were defined as unique nucleotide sequences. MiTCR v1.1 was used to align clonotypes to the IMGT TRBV, TRBD and TRBJ reference segments. Analysis was restricted to V-J combinations with a frequency above 0.0001, which covered just over 98% of repertoires. The TCS score was defined as the ratio of F50 (clonal expansion) to E x V (chaos), calculated using BLOSUM62-based TCRdist between CDR3 peptides within each V-J. Welch's t-statistics and random forest reduced around 510 V-J features to some 14, which were used in a naive Bayes classifier (R e1071). Using fastp trimming at Q25 and MiXCR clonotype assembly, TCRdb reanalyzed the public sequencing data and kept in-frame beta chains. Entries that share a CDR3 protein sequence are merged under the most common genes and DNA. The authors' filters were not applied to this entry. The sample records some 600,000 distinct CDR3 sequences, about half of which are singletons. The ten biggest clones cover roughly 8.2% of the sample.

This sample was included in a study of T cells in Graves' hyperthyroidism and ophthalmopathy (dated by TCRdb to the late 2010s). Regarding the complete study: To identify distinguishing TCR V-J signatures, a discovery cohort of around 100 patients was used, comprising some 45 with Graves' ophthalmopathy and some 60 with stable Graves' hyperthyroidism. An independent validation cohort of under 20 hyperthyroidism patients and about 16 patients who later progressed to ophthalmopathy tested prospective prediction of ophthalmopathy. For training and testing, the 100 or so patients in the discovery cohort were randomly divided in a 7:3 ratio. In more than 5 Graves' hyperthyroidism patients, the study also compared T-cell repertoires from thyroid tissue with T-cell repertoires from blood. Following sampling, methimazole starting at 30 mg daily was given to hyperthyroidism patients, and high-dose intravenous methylprednisolone was given to ophthalmopathy patients. The paper reports TCR Vbeta CDR3 sequencing of fewer than 150 peripheral blood samples: fewer than 50 ophthalmopathy, fewer than 80 hyperthyroidism and approximately 17 progressor patients. Overall study outcomes, separate from this receptor: No statistical method was used to fix the sample size in advance, and group allocation was not hidden from the investigators. A 13 V-J signature model separated ophthalmopathy from stable hyperthyroidism, with about 88% sensitivity and 81.08% specificity in cross-validation and 80%/75% in testing. Blood samples also contained most of the expanded thyroid clonotypes (frequency above 0.001), which suggests that blood repertoires may reflect thyroid immune responses. In validation, the model predicted progression to ophthalmopathy a median of around six months before onset, with approximately 68% sensitivity and roughly 73% specificity.

CDR1 SGHRS and CDR2 YFSETQ are derived from the germline V gene. The CDR3 has 13 amino acids, counting the end cysteine and phenylalanine. This entry keeps only the CDR3 DNA: 39 bases, framed from base 1. Stable Graves' hyperthyroidism was defined as no progression to ophthalmopathy during 18 months of follow-up. The hyperthyroidism patients were between 18 and 65 years old and newly diagnosed, with a disease duration of less than 2 months. The study excluded patients with uncontrolled infections, other autoimmune diseases, pregnancy or lactation. Diagnoses were established on the basis of clinical symptoms, serum thyroxine and TRAb, thyroid ultrasound, and orbital computed tomography. Trizol reagent was used to extract total RNA, and RNA quality was then checked on an Agilent 2100 Bioanalyzer.

The chain couples TRBV5-1 to TRBJ1-5; the D gene is possibly TRBD1, with 5 bases matching. Sample: peripheral blood or thyroid tissue (not recorded which). This clonotype was sampled from a woman younger than 35 with Graves' hyperthyroidism. Donor details come from another sample of the same person, matched by shared clones. The CDR3 region: CASSLGTDQPQHF. The nucleotide sequence is TGTGCTAGCAGCTTAGGGACGGATCAGCCCCAGCATTTT.